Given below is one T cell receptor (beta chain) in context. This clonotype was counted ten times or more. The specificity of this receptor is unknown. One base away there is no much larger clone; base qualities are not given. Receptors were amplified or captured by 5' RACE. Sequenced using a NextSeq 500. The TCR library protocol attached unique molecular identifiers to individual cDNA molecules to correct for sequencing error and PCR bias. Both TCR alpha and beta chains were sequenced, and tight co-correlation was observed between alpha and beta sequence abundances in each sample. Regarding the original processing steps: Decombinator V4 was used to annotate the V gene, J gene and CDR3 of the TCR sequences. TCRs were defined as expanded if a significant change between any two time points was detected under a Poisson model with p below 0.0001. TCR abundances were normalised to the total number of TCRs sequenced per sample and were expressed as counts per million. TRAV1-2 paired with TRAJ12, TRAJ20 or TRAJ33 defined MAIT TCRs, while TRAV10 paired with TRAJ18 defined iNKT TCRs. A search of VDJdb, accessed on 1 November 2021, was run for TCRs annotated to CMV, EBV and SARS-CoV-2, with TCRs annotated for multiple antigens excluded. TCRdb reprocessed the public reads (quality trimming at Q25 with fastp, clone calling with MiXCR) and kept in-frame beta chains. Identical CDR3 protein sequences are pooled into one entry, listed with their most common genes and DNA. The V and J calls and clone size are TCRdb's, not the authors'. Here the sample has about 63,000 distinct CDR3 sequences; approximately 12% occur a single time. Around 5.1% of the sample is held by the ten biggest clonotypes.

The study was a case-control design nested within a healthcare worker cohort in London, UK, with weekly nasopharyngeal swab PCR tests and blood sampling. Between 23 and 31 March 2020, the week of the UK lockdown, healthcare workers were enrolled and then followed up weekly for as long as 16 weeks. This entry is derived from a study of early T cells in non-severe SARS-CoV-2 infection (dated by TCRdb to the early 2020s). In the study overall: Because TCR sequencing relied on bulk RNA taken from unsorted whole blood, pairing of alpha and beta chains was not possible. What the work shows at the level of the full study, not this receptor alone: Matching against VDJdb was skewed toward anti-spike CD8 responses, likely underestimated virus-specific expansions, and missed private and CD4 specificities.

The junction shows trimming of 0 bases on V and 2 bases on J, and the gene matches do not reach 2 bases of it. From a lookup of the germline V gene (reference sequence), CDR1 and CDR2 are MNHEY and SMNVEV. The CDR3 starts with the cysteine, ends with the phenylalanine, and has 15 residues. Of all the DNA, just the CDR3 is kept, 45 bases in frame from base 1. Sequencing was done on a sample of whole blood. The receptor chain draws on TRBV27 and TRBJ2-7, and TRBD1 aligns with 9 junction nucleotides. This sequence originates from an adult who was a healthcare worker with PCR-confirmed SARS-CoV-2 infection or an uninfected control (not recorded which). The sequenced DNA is TGTGCCAGCAGTTTATCCGGGACAGGGCCCTACGAGCAGTACTTC. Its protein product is CASSLSGTGPYEQYF.